This paragraph reports one T cell receptor beta chain. Its matching antigen is unknown. This record comes from a study of graft-versus-host responses after intestinal transplantation. On the study more broadly: Uniformly, recipients were administered anti-thymocyte globulin induction with subsequent tacrolimus and steroids for two to three years.

Libraries were prepared by immunoSEQ multiplex PCR; TCRdb keeps only in-frame clonotypes and omits some of them. Of more than 100,000 clones listed, around 95% are singletons. The CDR3 is 14 residues long. The germline gives CDR1 SQVTM, CDR2 ANQGSEA. V was trimmed by 0 bases and J by 8 bases, leaving 14 bases between them. Sequenced here: unstimulated CD8+ T cells sorted from spleen or lymph node cells, sampled before intestinal transplant. This rearrangement joins TRBV29-1 to TRBJ1-3; D gene uncertain. The TCR comes from a human donor who received an intestinal transplant. The chain's CDR3 is CSVEDPSLEDTIYF. The CDR3 nucleotides read TGCAGCGTTGAAGATCCGAGTTTGGAAGACACCATATATTTT. Supplemented by reference TRBV29-1 and TRBJ1-3, the full variable domain reads SAVISQKPSRDICQRGTSLTIQCQVDSQVTMMFWYRQQPGQSLTLIATANQGSEATYESGFVIDKFPISRPNLTFSTLTVSNMSPEDSSIYLCSVEDPSLEDTIYFGEGSWLTVV.